Listed below are T cell receptor beta chains from one sample, sequenced in a study of CD8+CD57+ T cells in acquired aplastic anemia. TCRdb re-called the reads through MiXCR, storing one row per CDR3 protein. The table has about 260,000 distinct CDR3 sequences, 82% seen once; the top ten hold 35% to 50%. Material for sequencing was sorted CD4+, CD8+, or CD8+CD57+ T cells (not recorded which) from PBMCs. The receptors shown here come from a human donor with aplastic anemia. Each CDR3 is given with its conserved first and last residue. D genes are given only for firm matches. The size field is filled for only some rows; it gives once, few, many or a size class.

J gene,D gene,V gene,clone size,CDR3 protein,CDR3 DNA
TRBJ1-2,.,TRBV2,.,CASSDGGSRDQSF,TGTGCCAGCAGTGATGGTGGGAGCCGTGACCAGTCCTTC
TRBJ1-1,TRBD1,TRBV5-5,.,CASSYRTGQGGNTEAFF,TGTGCCAGCAGCTACCGGACAGGACAGGGAGGAAACACTGAAGCTTTCTTT
TRBJ2-1,TRBD2,TRBV5-6,.,CASSLGEGVDEQFF,TGTGCCAGCAGCTTGGGGGAGGGAGTTGATGAGCAGTTCTTC
TRBJ1-2,.,TRBV7-2,.,CASSEGLAGGNTF,TGCGCCAGCAGCGAAGGACTTGCCGGTGGCAACACCTTC
TRBJ2-5,.,TRBV7-3,once,CATTRRSKQETQYF,TGTGCCACCACCAGACGCAGCAAGCAAGAGACCCAGTACTTC
TRBJ2-5,.,TRBV7-8,.,CASSPGTGHHTETF,TGTGCCAGCAGCCCCGGGACCGGGCATCACACAGAGACGTTC
TRBJ2-5,.,TRBV11-3,.,CASSLGLKEETQYF,TGTGCCAGCAGCTTAGGTCTCAAAGAAGAGACCCAGTACTTC
TRBJ1-1,.,TRBV6-2/TRBV6-3,once,CASNDGGLEAEAFF,TGTGCCAGCAATGACGGGGGGCTTGAGGCTGAAGCTTTCTTT
TRBJ2-7,.,TRBV11-2,.,CASSFRTGEQYF,TGTGCCAGCAGCTTTCGGACGGGGGAGCAGTACTTC
TRBJ1-2,.,TRBV20-1,.,CSAFLGRDYGYTF,TGCAGTGCCTTCCTGGGACGGGACTATGGCTACACCTTC
TRBJ1-3,.,TRBV2,.,CASTPGYGNTIYF,TGTGCCAGCACTCCGGGGTACGGAAACACCATATATTTT
TRBJ2-3,.,TRBV9,once,CASSVGSGSYNF,.
TRBJ2-3,.,TRBV2,.,CASSDGGASTRYF,TGTGCCAGCAGTGACGGGGGCGCATCTACGCGGTATTTT
TRBJ2-5,TRBD2,TRBV20-1,.,CSAEAAGGFFVTETQYF,TGCAGTGCTGAGGCAGCGGGGGGGTTCTTTGTTACAGAGACCCAGTACTTC
TRBJ2-3,TRBD2,TRBV7-9,.,CASSDFWTSGSTDTQYF,TGTGCCAGCAGTGATTTCTGGACTAGCGGGAGCACAGATACGCAGTATTTT
TRBJ2-7,.,TRBV7-2,.,CASSDTRGRAYEHYF,TGTGCCAGCAGTGATACCCGAGGGCGGGCTTACGAGCATTACTTC
TRBJ2-5,TRBD2,TRBV7-3,.,CASTGTSGGREETF,TGTGCCAGTACCGGGACTAGCGGGGGGCGGGAAGAGACCTTC
TRBJ2-3,.,TRBV7-3,.,CASSSATGTDTLYF,TGTGCCAGCAGCTCCGCGACAGGTACTGATACGCTGTATTTT
TRBJ1-1,.,TRBV12-3/TRBV12-4,.,CASRPRGTEAFF,TGTGCCAGCAGACCCAGGGGCACTGAAGCTTTCTTT
TRBJ2-6,.,TRBV7-8,.,CASSLGGVPSAQNVLTF,TGTGCCAGCAGCTTAGGGGGGGTCCCCTCTGCGCAGAACGTCCTGACTTTC
TRBJ2-1,.,TRBV7-2,few,CASSLGVQRPSTSFF,TGTGCCAGCAGCTTAGGGGTACAGAGACCCAGTACTTCTTTCTTT
TRBJ1-4,.,TRBV7-8,.,CASSLRGGPDTQYFF,TGTGCCAGCAGCTTAAGGGGAGGACCCGATACGCAGTATTTTTTT
TRBJ2-5,TRBD1,TRBV10-2,.,CASSEYGRGTRQETQYF,TGCGCCAGCAGTGAGTACGGCAGGGGGACCCGTCAAGAGACCCAGTACTTC
TRBJ2-7,.,TRBV27,.,CASSRLRGSYEQYF,TGTGCCAGCAGCCGGCTGAGGGGGTCCTACGAGCAGTACTTC
TRBJ2-1,TRBD2,TRBV5-1,.,CASSGDGGTSMNEQFF,TGCGCCAGCAGCGGGGACGGAGGGACTAGCATGAATGAGCAGTTCTTC
TRBJ2-1,.,TRBV11-3,.,CASSLTIRAYNEQFF,TGTGCCAGCAGCTTGACTATCAGGGCCTACAATGAGCAGTTCTTC
TRBJ2-3,.,TRBV9,.,CASSPYWRAGVSTDTQYF,TGTGCCAGCAGCCCTTACTGGAGAGCCGGGGTGAGCACAGATACGCAGTATTTT
TRBJ2-4,TRBD2,TRBV7-8,.,CASSVAGDLQYF,TGTGCCAGCAGCGTAGCGGGAGACCTCCAGTACTTC
TRBJ2-1,.,TRBV2,.,CASGDGGTNTQDFQPF,TGTGCCAGCGGGGACGGGGGCACAAATACGCAGGATTTTCAGCCATTC
TRBJ1-6,.,TRBV11-1,.,CASSPARDSYNSPLHF,TGTGCCAGCAGCCCAGCCAGGGACTCCTATAATTCACCCCTCCACTTT
TRBJ1-2,TRBD1,TRBV7-2,once,CASSQGGGKGLDEYTF,TGTGCCAGCAGCCAGGGGGGCGGAAAGGGCCTGGATGAGTACACCTTC
TRBJ2-1,.,TRBV5-4,many,CASSFTGVHEQFF,TGTGCCAGCAGCTTTACTGGCGTCCATGAGCAGTTCTTC
TRBJ2-1,TRBD2,TRBV7-2,.,CASSSQRSGGRFLQFF,TGTGCCAGCAGCTCCCAAAGAAGCGGGGGGCGCTTCTTGCAGTTCTTC
TRBJ1-2,TRBD1,TRBV6-1,few,CASSEVPMRDRGRRANYGYTF,TGTGCCAGCAGTGAAGTCCCAATGAGAGACAGGGGTCGGAGAGCTAACTATGGCTACACCTTC
TRBJ2-1,.,TRBV20-1,.,CSARYPSLSYNEQFF,TGCAGTGCTAGATATCCCTCCTTATCCTACAATGAGCAGTTCTTC
TRBJ2-5,.,TRBV7-3,.,CASSSTGAWGEKYYF,TGTGCCAGCAGCTCTACGGGGGCTTGGGGTGAGAAGTATTACTTC
TRBJ2-7,.,TRBV7-8,.,CASSPQATWGDTQYF,TGTGCCAGCAGCCCACAGGCAACCTGGGGAGACACCCAGTACTTC
TRBJ1-1,.,TRBV2,.,CASGFDLTETTEAFF,TGTGCCAGCGGGTTCGATCTGACAGAGACCACTGAAGCTTTCTTT
TRBJ1-4,.,TRBV5-1,.,CASSLVSGHNEKLFF,TGCGCCAGCAGCTTGGTTTCAGGTCATAATGAAAAACTGTTTTTT
TRBJ1-2,TRBD1,TRBV9,.,CASSPQGTGELCYTF,TGTGCCAGCAGCCCACAGGGGACCGGGGAGCTGTGCTACACCTTC
TRBJ1-2,.,TRBV2,.,CASTSPQDYGYTF,TGTGCCAGCACCTCCCCACAGGACTATGGCTACACCTTC
TRBJ1-3,.,TRBV15,.,CATSRVGSGNTIYF,TGTGCCACCAGCAGAGTGGGCTCTGGAAACACCATATATTTT
TRBJ2-7,.,TRBV9,.,CASSALAPLLYKQYF,TGTGCCAGCAGTGCGCTAGCGCCCCTACTCTACAAGCAGTACTTC
TRBJ1-1,.,TRBV15,few,CASSTQGLFNTEAFF,TGTGCCAGCAGCACGCAAGGTCTTTTTAACACTGAAGCTTTCTTT
TRBJ2-4,.,TRBV2,.,CASRGGAKNIQYF,TGTGCCAGCAGGGGTGGGGCCAAAAACATTCAGTACTTC
TRBJ1-2,.,TRBV20-1,.,CSAISGNGYGYTF,TGCAGTGCTATTTCGGGGAACGGCTATGGCTACACCTTC